This T cell receptor beta chain came from a study of blood T cell repertoires in COVID-19. About the research overall: Material from acute and convalescent COVID-19 was sourced from the United States, Italy and Spain. T cells, B-cell-depleted T cells, or PBMCs provided the cDNA or gDNA that served as material.

Germline V lookup: CDR1 SNHLY, CDR2 FYNNEI. CDR3 length equals 15 residues. In the original analysis: Estimated nucleated cell counts came from reference gene primer amplification. Clones were read by immunoSEQ multiplex PCR, and TCRdb kept only the in-frame ones, dropping some. V and J calls and clone size are given by that table; D and trimming were obtained from the DNA. Of about 280,000 clones listed, roughly 90% are singletons. This receptor was identified in a woman in her 30s with COVID-19, enrolled during active disease. This chain links TRBV2 with TRBJ1-5, with 8 nucleotides matching TRBD1. Sequencing used peripheral blood. The CDR3: CAASGTGAGNQPQHF. In DNA form, the CDR3 reads TGTGCAGCTTCCGGGACAGGAGCTGGCAATCAGCCCCAGCATTTT.